This is a list of T cell receptor beta chains from one sample in a study of T-cell reconstitution after alpha-beta-depleted transplantation in children. TCRdb recomputed calls from the PCR reads with MiXCR, one row per CDR3 protein. Of around 440,000 distinct CDR3 sequences in the sample, roughly 17% were seen once. The sequencing used PBMCs, mostly from graft donor cells, collected 360 days after TCRalphabeta/CD19-depleted stem cell transplant. The receptors derive from a boy under three years old who had a stem cell transplant for Wiskott-Aldrich syndrome, so the T cells may come from the graft donor. CDR3s include the opening cysteine and the closing phenylalanine or tryptophan. The order of the fields is J gene, clone size, CDR3 length, D gene, V gene, CDR3 DNA, CDR3 protein. The D gene is left open where the match is weak. Some rows have no size entry. The others give once, few or many, or a class for an expanded clone.

j_call: TRBJ2-7; clone_size: few; cdr3_length: 14; d_call: TRBD2; v_call: TRBV7-8; cdr3_nt: TGTGCCAGCAGCTTAGTCTGGACTAGCTACGAGCAGTACTTC; cdr3_aa: CASSLVWTSYEQYF
j_call: TRBJ1-2; clone_size: many; cdr3_length: 12; d_call: -; v_call: TRBV6-6; cdr3_nt: TGTGCCAGCAGTCCAGGGATCTATGGCTACACCTTC; cdr3_aa: CASSPGIYGYTF
j_call: TRBJ2-7; clone_size: -; cdr3_length: 11; d_call: -; v_call: TRBV30; cdr3_nt: TGTGCCTGGAGTTACAGCCAGGAGCAGTACTTC; cdr3_aa: CAWSYSQEQYF
j_call: TRBJ1-5; clone_size: -; cdr3_length: 14; d_call: -; v_call: TRBV5-5; cdr3_nt: TGTGCCAGCAGCCCGGGACCGAACAATCAGCCCCAGCATTTT; cdr3_aa: CASSPGPNNQPQHF
j_call: TRBJ2-1; clone_size: -; cdr3_length: 16; d_call: TRBD2; v_call: TRBV11-2; cdr3_nt: TGTGCCAGCAGCTTAGTGCTAGCGGGGGGCCCAACTGAGCAGTTCTTC; cdr3_aa: CASSLVLAGGPTEQFF
j_call: TRBJ2-2; clone_size: few; cdr3_length: 16; d_call: -; v_call: TRBV7-9; cdr3_nt: TGTGCCAGCAGCTTAGCTGGCGGGGGCCCCACCGGGGAGCTGTTTTTT; cdr3_aa: CASSLAGGGPTGELFF
j_call: TRBJ2-5; clone_size: few; cdr3_length: 13; d_call: TRBD2; v_call: TRBV10-3; cdr3_nt: TGTGCCTCCCGGACTAGCGAACAAGAGACCCAGTACTTC; cdr3_aa: CASRTSEQETQYF
j_call: TRBJ2-3; clone_size: few; cdr3_length: 16; d_call: TRBD1; v_call: TRBV6-2/TRBV6-3; cdr3_nt: TGTGCCAGCAGTCGCGGCGGGACAGGGTTTCAAGATACGCAGTATTTT; cdr3_aa: CASSRGGTGFQDTQYF
j_call: TRBJ2-2; clone_size: few; cdr3_length: 13; d_call: -; v_call: TRBV20-1; cdr3_nt: TGCAGTGCTAGACTGGCCCCGTTCGGGGAGCTGTTTTTT; cdr3_aa: CSARLAPFGELFF
j_call: TRBJ2-7; clone_size: -; cdr3_length: 14; d_call: TRBD1; v_call: TRBV11-2; cdr3_nt: TGTGCCAGCAGAATGACAGGGGGTGGGTACGAGCAGTACTTC; cdr3_aa: CASRMTGGGYEQYF
j_call: TRBJ2-7; clone_size: -; cdr3_length: 16; d_call: -; v_call: TRBV5-6; cdr3_nt: TGTGCCAGCAGCTTCGCTGGGGCCGGCCCTTTCTACGAGCAGTACTTC; cdr3_aa: CASSFAGAGPFYEQYF
j_call: TRBJ2-1; clone_size: -; cdr3_length: 16; d_call: -; v_call: TRBV13; cdr3_nt: TGTGCCAGCAGCTTATTTGGACTTCGGGACTACAATGAGCAGTTCTTC; cdr3_aa: CASSLFGLRDYNEQFF
j_call: TRBJ2-1; clone_size: -; cdr3_length: 15; d_call: -; v_call: TRBV28; cdr3_nt: TGTGCCAGCAGTGGGTCCGGGACATTCTACAATGAGCAGTTCTTC; cdr3_aa: CASSGSGTFYNEQFF
j_call: TRBJ2-3; clone_size: -; cdr3_length: 19; d_call: TRBD2; v_call: TRBV12-3/TRBV12-4; cdr3_nt: TGTGCCAGCAGCATAAGCCATACTAGCGGGGGCCGGAGCACAGATACGCAGTATTTT; cdr3_aa: CASSISHTSGGRSTDTQYF
j_call: TRBJ2-7; clone_size: few; cdr3_length: 15; d_call: TRBD1; v_call: TRBV29-1; cdr3_nt: TGCAGCGTCCCAGGGACAGGGGGCTTACCCTACGAGCAGTACTTC; cdr3_aa: CSVPGTGGLPYEQYF
j_call: TRBJ2-5; clone_size: -; cdr3_length: 13; d_call: TRBD1; v_call: TRBV20-1; cdr3_nt: TGCAGTGCAGCGGGACAGGGCTTAGAGACCCAGTACTTC; cdr3_aa: CSAAGQGLETQYF
j_call: TRBJ2-7; clone_size: few; cdr3_length: 13; d_call: -; v_call: TRBV18; cdr3_nt: TGTGCCAGCTCACCTGGGTTTTCCTACGAGCAGTACTTC; cdr3_aa: CASSPGFSYEQYF
j_call: TRBJ1-4; clone_size: -; cdr3_length: 14; d_call: -; v_call: TRBV5-1; cdr3_nt: TGCGCCAGCAGCCGGGGGCAGACTAATGAAAAACTGTTTTTT; cdr3_aa: CASSRGQTNEKLFF
j_call: TRBJ2-7; clone_size: -; cdr3_length: 15; d_call: -; v_call: TRBV5-1; cdr3_nt: TGCGCCAGCAGCTTGCAGTCCGGACCTTCCTACGAGCAGTACTTC; cdr3_aa: CASSLQSGPSYEQYF
j_call: TRBJ2-7; clone_size: few; cdr3_length: 16; d_call: TRBD2; v_call: TRBV4-3; cdr3_nt: TGCGCCAGCAGCCAAGATTGGGGCGGGAGCTACTACGAGCAGTACTTC; cdr3_aa: CASSQDWGGSYYEQYF
j_call: TRBJ1-3; clone_size: -; cdr3_length: 14; d_call: TRBD1; v_call: TRBV7-2; cdr3_nt: TGTGCCAGCAGCCTGACAGGGGGTGGAAACACCATATATTTT; cdr3_aa: CASSLTGGGNTIYF
j_call: TRBJ2-5; clone_size: -; cdr3_length: 13; d_call: -; v_call: TRBV11-2; cdr3_nt: TGTGCCAGCAGCTTAGGGGCCGCAGAGACCCAGTACTTC; cdr3_aa: CASSLGAAETQYF
j_call: TRBJ1-5; clone_size: -; cdr3_length: 14; d_call: -; v_call: TRBV3-1; cdr3_nt: TGTGCCAGCAGCGCCCGGGGGCTCAATCAGCCCCAGCATTTT; cdr3_aa: CASSARGLNQPQHF
j_call: TRBJ2-1; clone_size: few; cdr3_length: 15; d_call: TRBD2; v_call: TRBV12-3/TRBV12-4; cdr3_nt: TGTGCCAGCAGCCTCGTCCCGGGACTAGTGAATGAGCAGTTCTTC; cdr3_aa: CASSLVPGLVNEQFF
j_call: TRBJ1-1; clone_size: -; cdr3_length: 13; d_call: -; v_call: TRBV2; cdr3_nt: TGTGCCAGCAGTGAATGGGAGGACACTGAAGCTTTCTTT; cdr3_aa: CASSEWEDTEAFF
j_call: TRBJ1-2; clone_size: few; cdr3_length: 10; d_call: -; v_call: TRBV6-6; cdr3_nt: TGTGCCAGCAGAAATTATGGCTACACCTTC; cdr3_aa: CASRNYGYTF
j_call: TRBJ2-3; clone_size: -; cdr3_length: 14; d_call: -; v_call: TRBV15; cdr3_nt: TGTGCCACCAGCACCCGGCGGAGCACAGATACGCAGTATTTT; cdr3_aa: CATSTRRSTDTQYF
j_call: TRBJ2-3; clone_size: once; cdr3_length: 16; d_call: -; v_call: TRBV4-1; cdr3_nt: TGCGCCAGCAGCCCACGGACAGAGCTTGCCACAGATACGCAGTATTTT; cdr3_aa: CASSPRTELATDTQYF
j_call: TRBJ1-2; clone_size: -; cdr3_length: 12; d_call: -; v_call: TRBV5-1; cdr3_nt: TGCGCCAGCAGCTTATGGGGGGATGGCTACACCTTC; cdr3_aa: CASSLWGDGYTF